The 24 T cell receptor beta chains listed next were all sequenced from one sample in a study of CD8+CD57+ T cells in acquired aplastic anemia. Sequenced patients had shown CD8+CD57+ cell expansion by flow cytometry. The template used for profiling TCR beta VDJ and CDR3 was genomic DNA. Via MiXCR, TCRdb re-called the reads, giving one row per CDR3 protein. The repertoire has about 170,000 distinct CDR3 sequences, roughly 48% of them found once; the top ten carry more than 0.95%. Source material: sorted CD4+, CD8+, or CD8+CD57+ T cells (not recorded which) from PBMCs. These receptors were taken from a human donor with aplastic anemia.

The chain uses TRBV20-1 and TRBJ2-7; 8 bases line up with TRBD1. The germline V gene has CDR1 DFQATT and CDR2 SNEGSKA (reference sequence). CDR3 size: 15 residues. Trimming removed 5 bases from V and 4 bases from J; junction bases left unmatched: 13. CDR3 region: CSAHPETGVLYEQYF. As DNA, the CDR3 is TGCAGTGCTCACCCGGAGACAGGGGTATTGTACGAGCAGTACTTC.

This clonotype was detected a few times. Its ends do not fully match the called genes, so a read error is possible. V and J are TRBV10-3 and TRBJ1-5; D gene unclear. CDR1 and CDR2 (germline): ENHRY, SYGVKD. This CDR3 comprises 12 residues. Here the CDR3 reads CAISESSQAQHF. The CDR3 bases are TGTGCCATCAGTGAGTCGAGTCAGGCCCAGCATTTT.

In the case of this clonotype: A much larger clone is a single base away; this may be a read error. The chain has TRBV7-2 and TRBJ1-6; 9 bases match TRBD1. Germline V gene sequence: CDR1 SGHTA, CDR2 FQGNSA. CDR3 length equals 15 residues. This chain's CDR3 is CVSSPSTGGISPLHF. The DNA for the CDR3 is TGTGTCAGCAGCCCCTCGACAGGGGGTATTTCACCCCTCCACTTT.

V gene TRBV25-1 combines with J gene TRBJ2-1; D might be TRBD2 (6 bases). CDR3 length: 18 residues. Germline lookup yields CDR1 MGHDK and CDR2 SYGVNS. V was trimmed by 2 bases and J by 4 bases, leaving 21 bases between them. The CDR3 bases are TGTGCCAGCAGTGAAACGACAGTAGGGGTACGGGGGTACAATGAGCAGTTCTTC. Its protein product is CASSETTVGVRGYNEQFF.

This clonotype was detected many times. This chain uses TRBV9 with TRBJ2-3; D is perhaps TRBD1 or TRBD2 (6 bases each). The CDR3 extends over 17 amino acids. CDR1 SGDLS and CDR2 YYNGEE come from the germline V gene. V was shortened by 0 bases and J by 5 bases, with 19 bases between the two germline ends. CDR3 DNA: TGTGCCAGCAGCGTAGCCACCCCGGGGGCGCTTGAAGATACGCAGTATTTT. Protein sequence: CASSVATPGALEDTQYF.

The J gene is TRBJ2-2, the V gene TRBV7-8; D might be TRBD1 (6 bases). V shed 0 bases and J shed 2 bases, with 10 bases lying between them. CDR3 length equals 16 residues. Per germline, CDR1 SGHVS and CDR2 FQNEAQ. CDR3 sequence reads: CASSLAPGVNTGELFF. The CDR3, as DNA: TGTGCCAGCAGCTTAGCGCCAGGGGTAAACACCGGGGAGCTGTTTTTT. The variable domain in full, completed from reference TRBV7-8 and TRBJ2-2, reads GAGVSQSPRYKVAKRGQDVALRCDPISGHVSLFWYQQALGQGPEFLTYFQNEAQLDKSGLPSDRFFAERPEGSVSTLKIQRTQQEDSAVYLCASSLAPGVNTGELFFGEGSRLTVL.

This chain connects TRBV15 to TRBJ2-1; D not resolved. CDR3 length equals 13 residues. Germline CDR1 and CDR2: LNHNV and YYDKDF (reference sequence). V was trimmed by 0 bases and J by 4 bases, leaving 4 bases between them. The CDR3 DNA is TGTGCCACCAGCAGAGATCAGTACAATGAGCAGTTCTTC. It specifies CATSRDQYNEQFF.

Details on this clonotype: Since a much larger clone is just one base distant, this may be a read error. This chain links TRBV25-1 with TRBJ2-5; the match to TRBD1 covers 7 bases. From germline, CDR1 is MGHDK and CDR2 SYGVNS. The CDR3 totals 15 residues. The CDR3 DNA sequence: TGTGCCAGCAGCCAGGGGGTACGCAGGGGAGAGACCAAGTACTTC. This codes for CASSQGVRRGETKYF. The variable domain in full, with the rest retrieved from reference TRBV25-1 and TRBJ2-5, is EADIYQTPRYLVIGTGKKITLECSQTMGHDKMYWYQQDPGMELHLIHYSYGVNSTEKGDLSSESTVSRIRTEHFPLTLESARPSHTSQYLCASSQGVRRGETKYFGPGTRLLVL.

A note on this clonotype: One end of the junction is discordant with germline, which a read error may explain. The chain has TRBV24-1 and TRBJ1-2; 8 nucleotides agree with TRBD1. The length of the CDR3 is 15 residues. Germline lookup yields CDR1 KGHDR and CDR2 SFDVKD. The CDR3 protein is CASSEAGGELNSYTF. The CDR3, as DNA: TGTGCCTCCAGTGAAGCAGGGGGCGAACTTAATAGCTACACCTTC.

This rearrangement joins TRBV15 to TRBJ1-2; D remains ambiguous. CDR1 and CDR2 from the germline V gene are LNHNV and YYDKDF (reference sequence). The CDR3 consists of 15 residues. V lost 2 bases, J lost 1 base, and 11 bases lay in between. The CDR3 DNA sequence: TGTGCCACCAGCAGATGGGGTCAGATTAACTATGGCTACACCTTC. Amino acid sequence: CATSRWGQINYGYTF.

V usage is TRBV19 and J usage is TRBJ2-5, with 7 nucleotides matching TRBD1. Germline values: CDR1 LNHDA, CDR2 SQIVND (reference sequence). The CDR3 runs to 14 residues. V dropped 3 bases and J dropped 2; count of bases not matched to a gene: 3. The DNA of the CDR3 is TGTGCCAGTAGTATTTGGGGACAGCAAGAGACCCAGTACTTC. Translation gives CASSIWGQQETQYF.

This clonotype occurred many times. This rearrangement joins TRBV12-3 or TRBV12-4 to TRBJ2-5; D not resolved. This CDR3 spans 14 amino acids. Trimming removed 2 bases at V and 5 bases at J, with 12 bases between. CDR3 sequence (DNA): TGTGCCAGCAGTTTAAACGTCCGTGCGGAGACCCAGTACTTC. It is translated as CASSLNVRAETQYF.

The chain recombines TRBV13 with TRBJ2-3; 13 nucleotides match TRBD2. Germline V gene sequence: CDR1 PRHDT, CDR2 FYEKMQ (reference sequence). This CDR3 has 19 residues. V was clipped by 3 bases and J by 3 bases; unmatched bases: 12. The CDR3 spells CASSFRQSLLAGGTDTQYF. As DNA, the CDR3 is TGTGCCAGCAGCTTTCGACAGAGCCTACTAGCGGGGGGGACAGATACGCAGTATTTT.

This clonotype appeared a few times. This rearrangement joins TRBV4-1 to TRBJ2-1, with 8 nucleotides matching TRBD2. This CDR3 has 18 residues. After removal of 0 bases from V and 8 bases from J, the junction contained 15 bases not matched to a gene. Germline CDR1 reads MGHRA; CDR2 reads YSYEKL. In DNA form, the CDR3 reads TGCGCCAGCAGCCAAGACGCTTTTCCAGCGGGGGCTGGGGATGAGCAGTTCTTC. This codes for CASSQDAFPAGAGDEQFF.

At least ten counts were recorded for this clonotype. The chain uses TRBV7-2 and TRBJ1-1, with 7 bases matching TRBD1. V lost 2 bases, J lost 2 bases, and 5 bases stayed unmatched. The CDR3 covers 15 residues. Per germline, CDR1 SGHTA and CDR2 FQGNSA. CDR3 coding DNA: TGTGCCAGCAGCTTATGGGCAGGGGGAAACACTGAAGCTTTCTTT. Translated, it gives CASSLWAGGNTEAFF.

For the CDR3, the DNA is TGTGCCAGCAGCTCCCCCCGGGAAAACATTCAGTACTTC. It is translated as CASSSPRENIQYF. The chain recombines TRBV7-9 with TRBJ2-4; the D is unclear. Trimming left V 4 bases short and J 5 bases short, with 9 bases between. This CDR3 is built from 13 residues. The germline CDR1 and CDR2 sequences are SEHNR and FQNEAQ (reference sequence).

The chain has TRBV7-6 and TRBJ1-2, with TRBD1 matching over 9 bases. The CDR3 is made up of 11 amino acids. CDR1 SGHVS and CDR2 FNYEAQ come from the germline V gene. Losses at the gene ends were 8 bases for V and 8 bases for J; bases not matched to a gene: 3. CDR3 in amino acids: CASGQGIGYTF. The CDR3 region has the DNA TGTGCCAGCGGACAGGGGATCGGCTACACCTTC.

This clonotype was seen repeatedly, ten times or more. This chain uses TRBV13 with TRBJ1-6; D is possibly TRBD1 (6 bases). The germline V gene has CDR1 PRHDT and CDR2 FYEKMQ (reference sequence). Trimming shortened V by 7 bases and J by 10 bases, and 11 bases separated the two germline ends. The CDR3 is 12 amino acids. The CDR3, as DNA: TGTGCCAGCACAGGGGAGCGGTCACCCCTCCACTTT. The encoded protein is CASTGERSPLHF.

The chain employs TRBV20-1 and TRBJ2-5; the D gene is possibly TRBD2 (7 bases). Trimming shortened V by 0 bases and J by 4 bases, and 18 bases separated the two germline ends. The germline gives CDR1 DFQATT, CDR2 SNEGSKA (reference sequence). There are 16 residues in the CDR3. CDR3 region: CSARDYRGALRETQYF. DNA of the CDR3: TGCAGTGCTAGAGATTACCGGGGGGCCCTCCGAGAGACCCAGTACTTC.

The rearrangement links TRBV6-1 to TRBJ1-1, with D uncertain. This CDR3 comprises 11 residues. Between the trimmed V and J ends, which lost 4 bases and 11 bases, there was a span of 11 bases. The germline CDR1 and CDR2 sequences are MNHNS and SASEGT. Here the CDR3 DNA reads TGTGCCAGCAGTGCAGGAAGGAGCGCTTTCTTT. Its protein is CASSAGRSAFF.

The gene calls are TRBV10-3 and TRBJ1-6; 8 nucleotides match TRBD1. The ends lost 5 bases at V and 13 bases at J; junction bases unmatched: 4. This CDR3 region has 12 residues. The germline gives CDR1 ENHRY, CDR2 SYGVKD. CDR3 sequence: CAISPGQGPLHF. For the CDR3, the DNA is TGTGCCATCAGTCCTGGACAGGGCCCCCTCCACTTT.

The V gene is TRBV11-1, the J gene TRBJ2-1; 8 bases match TRBD2. After removal of 7 bases from V and 9 bases from J, the junction contained 8 bases not matched to a gene. Looked up from germline, CDR1 is SGHAT and CDR2 is FQDESV (reference sequence). The CDR3 is 13 residues long. The CDR3 DNA sequence: TGTGCCAGCAACGGGGGGGCCTTGAGTGAGCAGTTCTTC. This gives the protein CASNGGALSEQFF.

In its sample, this clonotype was seen once. V and J are TRBV5-4 and TRBJ1-1, with D unclear. V lost 1 base, J lost 1 base, and 14 bases lay in between. The CDR3 sequence is 16 residues long. From germline, CDR1 is SGHNT and CDR2 YYREEE (reference sequence). The CDR3: CASSLPDEGGNTEAFF. The CDR3 DNA follows: TGTGCCAGCAGCTTGCCAGACGAGGGAGGGAACACTGAAGCTTTCTTT.

The chain joins TRBV29-1 to TRBJ1-1; a weak D match, TRBD1 (5 bases). Trimming cost V 3 bases and J 6 bases, with 17 bases left between them. The CDR3 loop spans 14 amino acids. The germline CDR1 and CDR2 sequences are SQVTM and ANQGSEA. The CDR3 protein is CSVELGDRRPEAFF. Here the CDR3 DNA reads TGCAGCGTTGAGTTGGGGGATCGGAGGCCTGAAGCTTTCTTT.